This T cell receptor (beta chain) came from a study of lymphopenia after photon versus proton radiotherapy. Notes on the study in general: Survival link was tested only in deceased patients; proton benefit remains a possibility. Under photons, naive T cells and diversity fell while effector/memory populations rose. A bigger post-nadir fall in TCR diversity correlated inversely with survival time in deceased patients. After the lymphocyte nadir, photon-treated repertoires showed oligoclonal expansion, especially of CD8+ Temra cells.

Generated by immunoSEQ multiplex PCR, the TCRdb table keeps only in-frame clones and is missing some. The sample gives about 83,000 clones, about four fifths of which show up once; around 1.4% is in the top ten. This clone turned up a few times. What it binds is unknown. Trimming took 5 bases from V and 4 from J, leaving 11 bases between them. The CDR3 has 13 amino acids. CDR1 MDHEN and CDR2 SYDVKM come from the germline V gene. This specimen was peripheral blood, taken from a patient treated with proton-based radiotherapy. The source is a man aged 60 to 75 with pancreatic cancer. The chain joins TRBV28 to TRBJ1-2; possible D gene TRBD1, 6 bases. This chain's CDR3 is CASSPRTVYGYTF. The CDR3 nucleotides are TGTGCCAGCAGTCCCCGGACAGTCTATGGCTACACCTTC.